The T cell receptor (beta chain) under discussion was sequenced for a study of blood T cell repertoires in COVID-19. The wider study: Whether acute or convalescent, the COVID-19 samples came from the United States, Italy and Spain.

The length of the CDR3 is 14 residues. Germline CDR1 is SGHVS and CDR2 is FQNEAQ. The V segment lost 5 bases and the J segment 4 bases; nucleotides outside the gene matches: 8. Under the authors' procedure: Reference gene primers were amplified, and this amplification served to estimate nucleated cell counts. The repertoire was sequenced with immunoSEQ multiplex PCR; TCRdb's copy has only in-frame clones and lacks some. V and J calls plus clone size are reproduced from that table; the DNA served to infer D and trimming. This sample has about 51,000 clones, with around 86% found just once. The chain recombines TRBV7-8 with TRBJ2-7; 7 nucleotides match TRBD2. The specimen was peripheral blood. This sequence originates from a man aged 50-60 years with active COVID-19. The CDR3 region has the DNA TGTGCCAGCAGCCAGAGACACGGGGGGTACGAGCAGTACTTC. Its protein product is CASSQRHGGYEQYF.